This section outlines one T cell receptor (beta chain) sequence together with its context. Its antigen is not identified. These data come from a study of T cells after yellow fever vaccination. Study outcomes and limitations: The secondary T-cell response peaked on day 5, not day 15, but was weaker. In post-booster samples, most primary-vaccination clones reappeared (around 95% CD4, 88% CD8).

Via MiXCR, TCRdb re-called the 5' RACE reads, giving one row per CDR3 protein. Altogether about 200,000 distinct CDR3 sequences are present, about 3% being singletons, with the ten largest covering around 3%. The material sequenced was CD4+ T cells sorted from PBMCs, taken 10 days after the yellow fever booster vaccination. This clonotype was sampled from a man aged 18-30 years who received the YFV17D yellow fever vaccine.

CDR3 sequence reads: CAWSGTGGADEQFF. CDR3 nucleotides: TGTGCCTGGAGTGGAACCGGGGGGGCCGATGAGCAGTTCTTC. V is TRBV30 and J is TRBJ2-1; 8 bases line up with TRBD2. CDR1 is GTSNPN and CDR2 is SVGIG in the germline V gene (reference sequence). Trimming cost V 1 base and J 8 bases; bases outside gene matches: 7. The length of the CDR3 is 14 residues. Together with reference TRBV30 and TRBJ2-1, the CDR3 gives the full variable domain: SQTIHQWPATLVQPVGSPLSLECTVEGTSNPNLYWYRQAAGRGLQLLFYSVGIGQISSEVPQNLSASRPQDRQFILSSKKLLLSDSGFYLCAWSGTGGADEQFFGPGTRLTVL.